What follows is one TCR beta chain and its context. Its antigen is not known. The data derive from a study of shared clonotypes between healthy human individuals. The naive CD8 fraction comprised CD45RO-negative cells positively selected for CCR7 and excluded terminally differentiated effector memory CD45RA+ cells. All participating donors were Caucasian adults from Nashville, Tennessee. Study-level points and caveats: Four donors shared about 5% of their naive CD4 clonotypes.

Deep level was the assay's run setting. Using 200 ng DNA, some 30,000 T cell genomes, the sorted-subset replicate PCRs were run. Assay: immunoSEQ multiplex PCR; the TCRdb copy retains only in-frame clones and omits some. The sample holds over 2 million clones, about 95% seen once. Germline V gene sequence: CDR1 SEHNR, CDR2 FQNEAQ (reference sequence). This CDR3 comprises 15 residues. Trimming took 4 bases from V and 7 from J, leaving 14 bases between them. Material for sequencing was naive CD8+ T cells sorted from blood. The chain is built from TRBV7-9 and TRBJ1-6, with D possibly matching TRBD1 (5 bases). The sequence was obtained from a young man in good health. The CDR3 sequence is CASSSPKGHNSPLHF. CDR3 in DNA: TGTGCCAGCAGCTCCCCGAAGGGGCACAATTCACCCCTCCACTTT.